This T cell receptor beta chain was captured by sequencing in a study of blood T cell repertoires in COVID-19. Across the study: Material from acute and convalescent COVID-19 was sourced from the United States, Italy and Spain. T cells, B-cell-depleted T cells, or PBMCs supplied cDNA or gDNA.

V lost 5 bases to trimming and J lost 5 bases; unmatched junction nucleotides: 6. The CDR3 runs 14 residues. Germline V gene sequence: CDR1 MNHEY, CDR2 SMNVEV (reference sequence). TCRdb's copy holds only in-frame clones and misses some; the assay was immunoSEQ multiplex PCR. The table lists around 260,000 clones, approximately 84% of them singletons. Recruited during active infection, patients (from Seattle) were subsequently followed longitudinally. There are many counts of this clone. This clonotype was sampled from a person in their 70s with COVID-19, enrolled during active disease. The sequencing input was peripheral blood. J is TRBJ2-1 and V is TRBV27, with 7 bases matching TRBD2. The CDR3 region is CASSRGTTDNEQFF. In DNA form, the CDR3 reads TGTGCCAGCAGTCGAGGGACTACCGACAATGAGCAGTTCTTC.